The clone carrying this T cell receptor beta chain turned up a few times. The data stem from a study of blood T cell repertoires in COVID-19. The protocol was immunoSEQ multiplex PCR, while the TCRdb copy is restricted to in-frame clones and leaves out a portion. The repertoire consists of about 200,000 clones, with approximately 84% occurring once and the leading ten covering 4.5% to 5%. The V end lost 4 bases, the J end lost 8 bases, and 23 bases lay between the germline ends. Per the germline V gene, CDR1 is MDHEN and CDR2 is SYDVKM. This CDR3 has 16 residues. The receptor was isolated from a woman aged 80 or older with acute or convalescent COVID-19. V is TRBV28 and J is TRBJ1-2; possible D gene TRBD1, 5 bases. The sample taken for sequencing was peripheral blood. CDR3 in DNA: TGTGCCAGCAGTTCAGCCCCGGACAACGCATATGGAGGCTACACCTTC. Protein product: CASSSAPDNAYGGYTF.